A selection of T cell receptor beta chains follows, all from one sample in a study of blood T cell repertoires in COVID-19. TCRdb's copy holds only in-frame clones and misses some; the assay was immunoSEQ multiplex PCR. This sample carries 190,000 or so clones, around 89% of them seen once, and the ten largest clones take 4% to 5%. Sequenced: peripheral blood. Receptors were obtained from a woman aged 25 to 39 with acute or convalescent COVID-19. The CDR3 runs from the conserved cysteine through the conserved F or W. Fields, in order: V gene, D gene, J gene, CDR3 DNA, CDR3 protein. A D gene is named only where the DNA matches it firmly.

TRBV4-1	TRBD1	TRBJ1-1	TGCGCCAGCAGCCAAGATGAGGGACAGGGGGTTAGGGCTTTCTTT	CASSQDEGQGVRAFF
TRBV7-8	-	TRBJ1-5	TGTGCCAGCAGCTTAGGGCGGGAGGATCAGCCCCAGCATTTT	CASSLGREDQPQHF
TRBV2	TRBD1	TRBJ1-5	TGTGCCAGCAGTGAAGAAGGGACAGGGCGGTATCAGCCCCAGCATTTT	CASSEEGTGRYQPQHF
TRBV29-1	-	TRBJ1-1	TGCAGCGTCCAAGAGGGAGCGGAAGCTTTCTTT	CSVQEGAEAFF
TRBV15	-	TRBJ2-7	TGTGCCACCAGCAAGGGCGGGGCCTCCTACGAGCAGTACTTC	CATSKGGASYEQYF
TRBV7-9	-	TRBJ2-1	TGTGCCAGCTGCTGCATGCTCGACTTCTCCTACAATGAGCAGTTCTTC	CASCCMLDFSYNEQFF
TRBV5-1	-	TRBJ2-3	TGCGCCAGCAGCCCAAATAGCGGAATTAGCACAGATACGCAGTATTTT	CASSPNSGISTDTQYF
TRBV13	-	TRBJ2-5	TGTGCCAGCAGCCTAGGGACACTCCACCAAGAGACCCAGTACTTC	CASSLGTLHQETQYF
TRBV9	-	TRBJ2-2	TGTGCCACCTCGTGGAGCGACACCGGGGAGCTGTTTTTT	CATSWSDTGELFF
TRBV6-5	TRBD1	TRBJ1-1	TGTGCCAGCAGTTCAGGGGGTAAGACTTTCTTT	CASSSGGKTFF
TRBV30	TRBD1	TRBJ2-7	TGTGCCTGGACCATAACAGGGGGCGCTTCCGAGCAGTACTTC	CAWTITGGASEQYF
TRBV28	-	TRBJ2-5	TGTGCCAGCAGTTACGGGAACCAAGAGACCCAGTACTTC	CASSYGNQETQYF
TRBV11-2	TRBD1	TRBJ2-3	TGTGCCAGCAGCTTCCCCAGGTTGGGACAGCACACAGATACGCAGTATTTT	CASSFPRLGQHTDTQYF
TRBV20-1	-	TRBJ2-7	TGCAGTGCTAGGGCCTCCTACGAGCAGTACTTC	CSARASYEQYF
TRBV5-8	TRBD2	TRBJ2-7	TGTGCCAGCAGCTGGGGGGTGGCGGGAGGGTTCTCCTACGAGCAGTACTTC	CASSWGVAGGFSYEQYF